This T cell receptor (beta chain) was identified in a study of T cell changes during pregnancy in multiple sclerosis. Assay: immunoSEQ multiplex PCR; the TCRdb copy retains only in-frame clones and omits some. Here the sample spans about 28,000 clones, about 89% being singletons. Sequenced here: CD4+ T cells from peripheral blood mononuclear cells, sampled in the first trimester of pregnancy. The receptor comes from a female donor in good health, enrolled as a control in a pregnancy study.

CDR3 bases: TGCGCCAGCAGCGGAATCTCTAGCGGGAGTTCCTACGAGCAGTACTTC. This gives the protein CASSGISSGSSYEQYF. The rearrangement joins TRBV5-1 to TRBJ2-7, with 10 bases identical to TRBD2. V was clipped by 4 bases and J by 1 base; unmatched bases: 8. Germline V gene lookup returns CDR1 SGHRS and CDR2 YFSETQ. This CDR3 is 16 amino acids long.